The count of the clone carrying this T cell receptor beta chain is one. The data were taken from a study of cytomegalovirus exposure and HLA in healthy donors. Trimming removed 7 bases from V and 10 bases from J; junction bases left unmatched: 10. The CDR3 loop spans 15 amino acids. The V gene's germline CDR1 is SGHTA and CDR2 FQGNSA. The PCR contained 60 Vbeta and 13 Jbeta primers. Repertoires were generated with immunoSEQ multiplex PCR, while TCRdb's copy carries only in-frame clones and drops some. The sample has fewer than 200,000 clones, 68% seen once; the top ten hold approximately 1.5%. The sequenced sample was PBMCs. The sequence was collected from a man aged 45-65 years in good health and CMV-seronegative. The chain is built from TRBV7-2 and TRBJ1-6, with 10 bases lining up with TRBD1. Here the CDR3 reads CASMPTGGVRSPLHF. The CDR3 coding sequence is TGTGCCAGCATGCCGACAGGGGGCGTCAGGTCACCCCTCCACTTT.